This passage covers 32 T cell receptor beta chains from one sample sequenced in a study of chemoradiotherapy in HPV16-positive cancers (dated by TCRdb to between 2021 and 2024). The method was the immunoSEQ multiplex PCR assay. The clones in this table, taken by TCRdb from immuneACCESS, are in-frame only. Not every clone is retained; where verified, under half of the shortfall comes from an unresolved V gene, and the cause of the rest is unknown. In this sample the table shows about 1,100 clones, roughly 80% of which occur a single time. The top ten clonotypes cover 6.2% of the sample. The sequencing used tumor tissue, collected from a patient who underwent chemoradiotherapy. These receptors were obtained from a human donor with HPV-associated anogenital cancer.

V usage is TRBV9 and J usage is TRBJ1-1; D gene ambiguous. There are 13 residues in the CDR3. Between the trimmed V and J ends, which lost 3 bases and 0 bases, there was a span of 6 bases. In germline, CDR1 is SGDLS, CDR2 YYNGEE. CDR3 loop: CASSETVNTEAFF. For the CDR3, the DNA is TGTGCCAGCAGCGAGACGGTGAACACTGAAGCTTTCTTT.

This chain connects TRBV5-4 to TRBJ2-5; 8 bases fit TRBD1. The length of the CDR3 is 17 residues. Germline-derived CDR1 and CDR2 are SGHNT and YYREEE (reference sequence). The V and J ends lost 0 bases and 5 bases, in that order; junction bases with no gene match: 12. The CDR3 here is CASSLDQGALLSETQYF. CDR3 in DNA: TGTGCCAGCAGCTTGGATCAGGGGGCGCTTTTGTCCGAGACCCAGTACTTC.

V and J are TRBV7-8 and TRBJ2-3; D remains ambiguous. Trimming left V 3 bases short and J 1 base short, with 2 bases between. CDR1 SGHVS and CDR2 FQNEAQ come from the germline V gene. The CDR3 is made up of 12 amino acids. CDR3 DNA sequence: TGTGCCAGCAGCTTTGGCACAGATACGCAGTATTTT. As protein: CASSFGTDTQYF. Full variable domain (missing parts from reference TRBV7-8 and TRBJ2-3): GAGVSQSPRYKVAKRGQDVALRCDPISGHVSLFWYQQALGQGPEFLTYFQNEAQLDKSGLPSDRFFAERPEGSVSTLKIQRTQQEDSAVYLCASSFGTDTQYFGPGTRLTVL.

This chain links TRBV10-3 with TRBJ1-1; D not certain. V dropped 4 bases and J dropped 0 bases, with 3 bases sitting between them. The germline V gene has CDR1 ENHRY and CDR2 SYGVKD. The CDR3 loop spans 12 amino acids. CDR3 residues: CAISAVNTEAFF. The CDR3 nucleotides are TGTGCCATCAGTGCCGTGAACACTGAAGCTTTCTTT.

The J gene is TRBJ1-3, the V gene TRBV10-3; D is ambiguous. The CDR3 is 14 residues long. Trimming shortened V by 8 bases and J by 0 bases, and 11 bases separated the two germline ends. CDR1 is ENHRY and CDR2 is SYGVKD in the germline V gene. The CDR3 sequence: CAIASTDSGNTIYF. The CDR3 bases are TGTGCCATCGCCTCAACGGACTCTGGAAACACCATATATTTT.

The DNA for the CDR3 is TGTGCCAGCAGCTTAGGACAGGGCCTCCGGGGCTACACCTTC. Translated, it gives CASSLGQGLRGYTF. The chain employs TRBV11-2 and TRBJ1-2, with 7 bases matching TRBD1. The germline V gene encodes CDR1 SGHAT and CDR2 FQNNGV. This CDR3 region has 14 residues. Germline trimming cut 1 base from V and 8 bases from J; bases unmatched to any gene: 7.

The V and J genes are TRBV6-9 and TRBJ2-1, with D unclear. Trimming took 2 bases from V and 9 from J, leaving 5 bases between them. The CDR3 covers 11 residues. Germline CDR1 and CDR2: MNHGY and SVAAGI. The CDR3 protein is CASSYNGEQFF. The CDR3 DNA reads as TGTGCCAGCAGTTATAACGGTGAGCAGTTCTTC.

This clone has only a few counts. This chain connects TRBV13 to TRBJ1-2; possible D gene TRBD1, 6 bases. The CDR3 has 15 amino acids. V lost 2 bases to trimming and J lost 6 bases, with 16 bases between them. In germline, CDR1 is PRHDT, CDR2 FYEKMQ (reference sequence). DNA of the CDR3: TGTGCCAGCAGCTTATATAATGCAGGGGAGAATGGCTACACCTTC. It yields the protein CASSLYNAGENGYTF.

The rearrangement uses TRBV10-3 and TRBJ1-5, with D possibly TRBD1 on 6 matching bases. Trimming pared 11 bases from V and 1 base from J, leaving 12 bases between. Germline values: CDR1 ENHRY, CDR2 SYGVKD. This CDR3 has 13 amino acids. CDR3 sequence reads: CAVQGSSNQPQHF. As DNA, the CDR3 is TGTGCCGTGCAGGGGTCGAGCAATCAGCCCCAGCATTTT.

The chain joins TRBV5-1 to TRBJ2-1; 8 nucleotides match TRBD2. The CDR3 totals 16 residues. With V trimmed by 4 bases and J by 9 bases, 15 bases remained unmatched. Germline lookup yields CDR1 SGHRS and CDR2 YFSETQ. CDR3 in DNA: TGCGCCAGCAGCCCGGCGGGAGCGGGGGACTACGGTGAGCAGTTCTTC. This translates into CASSPAGAGDYGEQFF.

Only a few counts were recorded for this clone. V and J are TRBV15 and TRBJ1-5; D is uncertain. Germline V gene data show CDR1 as LNHNV and CDR2 as YYDKDF (reference sequence). The V gene lost 4 bases and the J gene lost 2 bases, with 15 bases spanning the gap. The CDR3 sequence is 16 residues long. CDR3 DNA: TGTGCCACCAGCACCTCGGGAGTTGGAGGCAATCAGCCCCAGCATTTT. As protein: CATSTSGVGGNQPQHF.

V gene TRBV30 combines with J gene TRBJ1-3, with D unresolved. Trimming removed 3 bases from V and 3 bases from J, with 9 bases in between. CDR1 is GTSNPN and CDR2 is SVGIG in the germline V gene (reference sequence). This CDR3 is 13 amino acids long. The CDR3 DNA is TGTGCCTGGAGCATACAGAGTGGAAACACCATATATTTT. Translated, it gives CAWSIQSGNTIYF. Full variable domain (missing parts from reference TRBV30 and TRBJ1-3): SQTIHQWPATLVQPVGSPLSLECTVEGTSNPNLYWYRQAAGRGLQLLFYSVGIGQISSEVPQNLSASRPQDRQFILSSKKLLLSDSGFYLCAWSIQSGNTIYFGEGSWLTVV.

The V call is TRBV6-5, the J call TRBJ1-1; maybe TRBD1 (6 bases). Per the germline V gene, CDR1 is MNHEY and CDR2 is SVGAGI. This CDR3 comprises 12 residues. The V end was cut by 6 bases, the J end by 9 bases, with 14 bases between. CDR3 sequence: CASSQTGTKAFF. Here the CDR3 DNA reads TGTGCCAGCAGCCAAACAGGGACCAAAGCTTTCTTT.

The V and J genes are TRBV5-6 and TRBJ1-6, with D perhaps matching TRBD1 (5 bases). The CDR3 has 16 residues. Trimming removed 3 bases at V and 7 bases at J, with 17 bases between. Germline V lookup: CDR1 SGHDT, CDR2 YYEEEE. DNA for the CDR3: TGTGCCAGCAGCTCCCAGGGCGGGGCTGGGAATTCACCCCTCCACTTT. Translation: CASSSQGGAGNSPLHF.

The rearrangement uses TRBV5-1 and TRBJ2-7, with D tentatively TRBD2 (5 bases). The CDR3 contains 16 residues. Between the trimmed V and J ends, which lost 0 bases and 3 bases, there was a span of 16 bases. CDR1 is SGHRS, CDR2 YFSETQ, per germline. CDR3 sequence: CASSLDPGRGDYEQYF. The CDR3, as DNA: TGCGCCAGCAGCTTGGACCCAGGACGGGGTGACTACGAGCAGTACTTC.

The V gene is TRBV6-6, the J gene TRBJ1-1; perhaps TRBD1 as D (5 bases). Germline CDR1 MNHNY, CDR2 SVGAGI (reference sequence). Between the trimmed V and J ends, which lost 1 base and 0 bases, there was a span of 12 bases. The CDR3 totals 16 residues. CDR3 in DNA: TGTGCCAGCAGTTACTGGCAGGGCCGGATGAACACTGAAGCTTTCTTT. This translates into CASSYWQGRMNTEAFF.

The table lists this clone with a few counts. The chain couples TRBV30 to TRBJ1-2, with a weak D call TRBD1 (5 bases). With 2 bases removed from V and 0 bases from J, the gap between germline ends came to 7 bases. This CDR3 is 13 amino acids long. Germline V gene lookup returns CDR1 GTSNPN and CDR2 SVGIG (reference sequence). The CDR3 coding sequence is TGTGCCTGGAGTCTACAGGCTAACTATGGCTACACCTTC. Amino acid sequence: CAWSLQANYGYTF.

This sequence joins TRBV7-2 and TRBJ2-5; 8 bases line up with TRBD2. Per germline, CDR1 SGHTA and CDR2 FQGNSA. This CDR3 region has 14 residues. The V gene end was trimmed by 5 bases and the J gene end by 5 bases; junction bases not matched to a gene: 7. The DNA of the CDR3 is TGTGCCAGCAGCCAAAACACGGGGGGGGAGACCCAGTACTTC. Translated: CASSQNTGGETQYF. Based on the CDR3 plus reference TRBV7-2 and TRBJ2-5, the full variable domain is GAGVSQSPSNKVTEKGKDVELRCDPISGHTALYWYRQSLGQGLEFLIYFQGNSAPDKSGLPSDRFSAERTGGSVSTLTIQRTQQEDSAVYLCASSQNTGGETQYFGPGTRLLVL.

The rearrangement links TRBV28 to TRBJ1-5; unclear D gene. Trimming pared 2 bases from V and 4 bases from J, leaving 9 bases between. The CDR3 covers 14 residues. Germline CDR1 is MDHEN and CDR2 is SYDVKM. The CDR3 region has the DNA TGTGCCAGCAGTTTAGTTCAGTCAAATCAGCCCCAGCATTTT. Translating it yields CASSLVQSNQPQHF. Using reference TRBV28 and TRBJ1-5 for the parts outside the CDR3, the full variable domain is DVKVTQSSRYLVKRTGEKVFLECVQDMDHENMFWYRQDPGLGLRLIYFSYDVKMKEKGDIPEGYSVSREKKERFSLILESASTNQTSMYLCASSLVQSNQPQHFGDGTRLSIL.

This chain uses TRBV19 with TRBJ1-2; tentatively, D is TRBD1 (5 bases). The V end lost 3 bases, the J end lost 8 bases, and 13 bases lay between the germline ends. CDR1 is LNHDA, CDR2 SQIVND, per germline (reference sequence). The CDR3 sequence is 13 residues long. CDR3 amino acids: CASSMWVRDGYTF. In nucleotides, the CDR3 is TGTGCCAGTAGTATGTGGGTTCGGGACGGCTACACCTTC.

This clone has a handful of counts. The chain combines TRBV19 with TRBJ1-5, with D perhaps matching TRBD1 (6 bases). In germline, CDR1 is LNHDA, CDR2 SQIVND (reference sequence). The CDR3 covers 15 residues. Between the trimmed V and J ends, which lost 3 bases and 2 bases, there was a span of 11 bases. The CDR3 sequence: CASSIEQGRNQPQHF. The DNA for the CDR3 is TGTGCCAGTAGTATTGAACAGGGCCGCAATCAGCCCCAGCATTTT.

A few counts support this clone. V and J are TRBV13 and TRBJ2-3, with D possibly being TRBD1 or TRBD2 (5 bases each). Germline CDR1 and CDR2: PRHDT and FYEKMQ (reference sequence). The length of the CDR3 is 15 residues. Trimming removed 1 base at V and 0 bases at J, with 8 bases between. The CDR3 region is CASSLVGDSTDTQYF. CDR3 DNA: TGTGCCAGCAGCTTAGTGGGGGATAGCACAGATACGCAGTATTTT.

Concerning this clone: Mismatch with germline at one junction end may stem from a read error. The J gene is TRBJ2-1, the V gene TRBV28; TRBD2 agrees at 11 bases. Per the germline V gene, CDR1 is MDHEN and CDR2 is SYDVKM. The CDR3 sequence is 16 residues long. The CDR3 DNA is TGTGCCAGCAGTTTAGCTGGTAGCGGGGGGGCGAATGAGCGGTTCTTC. Protein: CASSLAGSGGANERFF.

The rearrangement joins TRBV12-5 to TRBJ1-1, with 7 bases matching TRBD1. There are 17 residues in the CDR3. CDR1 and CDR2 from the germline V gene are LGHNT and FRNRAP. V shed 0 bases, J shed 3 bases, and the junction held 10 bases outside the gene matches. The CDR3 reads CASGLVPRQGLDTEAFF. Here the CDR3 DNA reads TGTGCTAGTGGTTTGGTACCCCGACAGGGCCTGGACACTGAAGCTTTCTTT.

This rearrangement joins TRBV5-6 to TRBJ2-1; TRBD1 is a possible D gene (5 bases). CDR3 length: 16 amino acids. Germline V gene sequence: CDR1 SGHDT, CDR2 YYEEEE. The germline V and J ends were trimmed by 0 bases and 7 bases, with 17 bases remaining between them. CDR3 protein: CASSLAGLGVGNEQFF. The CDR3 DNA is TGTGCCAGCAGCTTGGCCGGGTTAGGGGTTGGGAATGAGCAGTTCTTC.

CDR3 DNA: TGTGCCAGTAGTATGGGACATAGGAACACTGAAGCTTTCTTT. Protein: CASSMGHRNTEAFF. This rearrangement joins TRBV19 to TRBJ1-1, with D perhaps matching TRBD1 (6 bases). Germline V gene lookup returns CDR1 LNHDA and CDR2 SQIVND (reference sequence). V was pared by 3 bases and J by 1 base, with 9 bases between. The CDR3 is 14 amino acids. The variable domain in full, completed from reference TRBV19 and TRBJ1-1, reads DGGITQSPKYLFRKEGQNVTLSCEQNLNHDAMYWYRQDPGQGLRLIYYSQIVNDFQKGDIAEGYSVSREKKESFPLTVTSAQKNPTAFYLCASSMGHRNTEAFFGQGTRLTVV.

The chain carries TRBV27 and TRBJ2-5; D is uncertain. Germline CDR1 is MNHEY and CDR2 is SMNVEV (reference sequence). The CDR3 is 11 amino acids. The V end lost 5 bases, the J end lost 7 bases, and 8 bases lay between the germline ends. The CDR3 region is CASSRGGTQYF. CDR3 in DNA: TGTGCCAGCAGTCGAGGTGGGACCCAGTACTTC.

CDR3 nucleotides: TGCGCCAGCTCCCGGGGAGGGCTCAACGAGCAGTACTTC. Amino acid sequence: CASSRGGLNEQYF. This chain joins TRBV4-1 and TRBJ2-7; 7 bases fit TRBD2. Germline loops: CDR1 MGHRA, CDR2 YSYEKL. This CDR3 region has 13 residues. V shed 8 bases, J shed 5 bases, and the junction held 9 bases outside the gene matches.

This chain uses TRBV6-1 with TRBJ1-1; weak D call: TRBD1 (5 bases). Trimming cost V 6 bases and J 0 bases, with 8 bases left between them. CDR1 is MNHNS and CDR2 is SASEGT in the germline V gene. The CDR3 has 13 residues. The CDR3 reads CASRQGLNTEAFF. As DNA, the CDR3 is TGTGCCAGCAGGCAGGGTCTGAACACTGAAGCTTTCTTT.

V is TRBV27 and J is TRBJ2-3, with D possibly being TRBD1 (5 bases). The CDR3 length is 16 residues. V was shortened by 6 bases and J by 0 bases, with 16 bases between the two germline ends. The germline CDR1 and CDR2 sequences are MNHEY and SMNVEV (reference sequence). The CDR3 bases are TGTGCCAGCAGCCATATCCTGGGGCGGAGCACAGATACGCAGTATTTT. It translates to CASSHILGRSTDTQYF.

The chain combines TRBV10-3 with TRBJ1-1; D not certain. Per the germline V gene, CDR1 is ENHRY and CDR2 is SYGVKD. The V end lost 4 bases, the J end lost 3 bases, and 15 bases lay between the germline ends. The CDR3 length is 15 residues. The CDR3 coding sequence is TGTGCCATCAGTGCACGTCCAGGTTCGTACACTGAAGCTTTCTTT. This gives the protein CAISARPGSYTEAFF.

This clone was counted a few times. Other nucleotide sequences in the sample specify the same CDR3. The chain is built from TRBV7-2 and TRBJ1-5; D is perhaps TRBD1 (5 bases). The CDR3 is made up of 16 amino acids. Per the germline V gene, CDR1 is SGHTA and CDR2 is FQGNSA. Trimming shortened V by 1 base and J by 1 base, and 11 bases separated the two germline ends. The CDR3, as DNA: TGTGCCAGCAGCTTAGTGTGGGGCAGGAGCAATCAGCCCCAGCATTTT. It specifies CASSLVWGRSNQPQHF.